The clone carrying this T cell receptor (beta chain) was seen a few times. As yet, its antigen is unknown. The V gene's germline CDR1 is MNHEY and CDR2 SVGAGI. CDR3 length: 13 amino acids. Trimming pared 2 bases from V and 10 bases from J, leaving 12 bases between. The data stem from a study of cytomegalovirus exposure and HLA in healthy donors. Study results and caveats: The sole available immune exposure information was CMV serostatus. It was likely that a cluster of highly shared sequence variants was a sequencing artifact. In a later analysis, TCR beta V- and J-gene trimming showed a link to a missense DCLRE1C variant.

PCR used 60 Vbeta primers and 13 Jbeta primers. Repertoires were generated with immunoSEQ multiplex PCR, while TCRdb's copy carries only in-frame clones and drops some. The sample records 220,000 or so clones, approximately 85% being singletons. Nominally healthy donors were sampled, though unrecorded immune exposures were likely. The chain recombines TRBV6-5 with TRBJ2-1; tentatively, D is TRBD1 (6 bases). Input material: PBMCs. This TCR was sampled from a middle-aged woman in good health and CMV-seronegative. CDR3 region: CASSYEGHREQFF. In nucleotides, the CDR3 is TGTGCCAGCAGTTACGAGGGACACAGGGAGCAGTTCTTC.